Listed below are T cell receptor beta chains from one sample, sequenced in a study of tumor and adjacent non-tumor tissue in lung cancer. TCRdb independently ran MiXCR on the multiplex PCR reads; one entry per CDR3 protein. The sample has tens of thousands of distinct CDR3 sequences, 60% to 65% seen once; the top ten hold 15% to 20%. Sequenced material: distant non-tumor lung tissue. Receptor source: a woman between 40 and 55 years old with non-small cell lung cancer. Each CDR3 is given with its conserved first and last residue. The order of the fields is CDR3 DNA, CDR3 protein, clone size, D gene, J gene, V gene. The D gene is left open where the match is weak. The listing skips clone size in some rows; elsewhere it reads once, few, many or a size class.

TGTGCCAGCGGTTTGGCGCTACCGGGGACCACAGATACGCAGTATTTT	CASGLALPGTTDTQYF	NA	NA	TRBJ2-3	TRBV12-3/TRBV12-4
TGCAGTGCTAGACTACAGCCGAACACTGAAGCTTTCTTT	CSARLQPNTEAFF	many	NA	TRBJ1-1	TRBV20-1
TGCAGCGTTGAAGTGGGGCATGGTAAACGAAACACCATATATTTC	CSVEVGHGKRNTIYF	NA	NA	TRBJ1-3	TRBV29-1
TGCGCCAGCTGCTTGGTAGGGGGATTCGATGGCTACACCTTC	CASCLVGGFDGYTF	once	NA	TRBJ1-2	TRBV5-1
TGTGCCAGCAGAATAGAGAGGTCACACAGCTACGAGCAATACTTC	CASRIERSHSYEQYF	NA	NA	TRBJ2-7	TRBV6-2/TRBV6-3
TGCAGCGTTGGGAGTAACTCCTACGAGCAGTACTTC	CSVGSNSYEQYF	medium-sized	NA	TRBJ2-7	TRBV29-1
TGTGCCAGCAGTGAATTCGGGTCGGCTTATAGGAATCATCCCCAGCATTTT	CASSEFGSAYRNHPQHF	NA	NA	TRBJ1-5	TRBV6-1
TGTGCCAGCAGCACAGGGACTGACGGAGCCTACGAGCATTACTTC	CASSTGTDGAYEHYF	NA	NA	TRBJ2-7	TRBV11-2
TGCGTCAGCAGCCAAAATTGGGGCGGGGTGCGCGAGCAGTACTTC	CVSSQNWGGVREQYF	NA	NA	TRBJ2-7	TRBV4-1
TGCGCCAGTAGCCGCACGGGCATGGACAGTACGCAGTATTTT	CASSRTGMDSTQYF	NA	NA	TRBJ2-3	TRBV11-2
TGTGCCAGCAGCCCCCAGAACGGGAGCGACACAGATACACAGTATTTT	CASSPQNGSDTDTQYF	once	NA	TRBJ2-3	TRBV11-2
TGTGCCAGCAGTTTGGGACGGGGGAACGTACTGACTTTC	CASSLGRGNVLTF	once	NA	TRBJ2-6	TRBV5-6
TGCGCCAGCAGCTTGGGTCGCACCGGGGAGCTGTTTTTT	CASSLGRTGELFF	few	NA	TRBJ2-2	TRBV5-1
TGCAGCTCCGGTCAGGGAAGTTACAATGAGCAGTTCTTC	CSSGQGSYNEQFF	NA	NA	TRBJ2-1	TRBV29-1
TGTGCCAGTAACCTGCCGGGGCTCGCCTACGGGCAGTACTTC	CASNLPGLAYGQYF	NA	NA	TRBJ2-7	TRBV6-1
TGTGCCAGCACTAGTACAGATACGCAGTATTTT	CASTSTDTQYF	many	NA	TRBJ2-3	TRBV28
TGCGCCAGCAGTGGGACTCAGGTCCGGGAGCTGTTTTTT	CASSGTQVRELFF	many	NA	TRBJ2-2	TRBV10-2
TGTGCCAACAGTGTATTTTCGAGGCCACGAGGTCCCGATGAGCAGTTCTTC	CANSVFSRPRGPDEQFF	NA	NA	TRBJ2-1	TRBV6-1
TGTGCCAGCAGCTTGCTGCTAGCGGACACAGATACGCAGTATTTT	CASSLLLADTDTQYF	many	TRBD2	TRBJ2-3	TRBV5-5
TGTGCCATCAGTGAGGGGACTGGCGTAACCTACGAGCAGTACTTC	CAISEGTGVTYEQYF	NA	NA	TRBJ2-7	TRBV10-3
TGTGCCAGCTGGGTGAAGGGTGAGGGAGATACGCAGTATTTT	CASWVKGEGDTQYF	many	NA	TRBJ2-3	TRBV11-2
TGTGCCAGCAGCCAAAAAGTTGGGGTCAACGTCCTGACTTTC	CASSQKVGVNVLTF	NA	NA	TRBJ2-6	TRBV11-2
TGTGACAGCAGTTGGTCGGGACAGGGCTATGGCTACACCTTT	CDSSWSGQGYGYTF	NA	TRBD1	TRBJ1-2	TRBV12-3/TRBV12-4
TGTGCCAGCAGCTTCGGGCGGATGGCCTTTGGTTACACCTTC	CASSFGRMAFGYTF	NA	NA	TRBJ1-2	TRBV11-2
TGTGCCAGCAGAGTAGCGGGTTCTCTGGGAGCCTACGAGCAGTACTTC	CASRVAGSLGAYEQYF	many	TRBD2	TRBJ2-7	TRBV28
TGCGCCAGTCTCGATGGCACTGAAGCTTTCTTT	CASLDGTEAFF	NA	NA	TRBJ1-1	TRBV4-1
TGTGCCAGCAGTTACTCGAGGGAGGGGGATGGCTACACCTTC	CASSYSREGDGYTF	many	NA	TRBJ1-2	TRBV6-5
TGTGCCAGCAGCACCGGCTCCTACAATGAGCAGTTCTTC	CASSTGSYNEQFF	NA	NA	TRBJ2-1	TRBV5-6
TGCATCGTTGAGACGCGTCACCGTTACGAGCAGTACTTC	CIVETRHRYEQYF	NA	NA	TRBJ2-7	TRBV29-1